The 30 T cell receptor beta chains below come from one sample, sequenced in a study of blood T cell repertoires in COVID-19. The protocol was immunoSEQ multiplex PCR, while the TCRdb copy is restricted to in-frame clones and leaves out a portion. Among a few hundred thousand clones listed, roughly 90% were seen once. The sample taken for sequencing was PBMCs or T cells enriched from blood (not recorded which). Receptors were obtained from a woman in her 40s who had recovered from COVID-19.

V and J are TRBV5-1 and TRBJ1-1, with 10 bases aligning to TRBD1. This CDR3 spans 15 amino acids. Germline CDR1 and CDR2: SGHRS and YFSETQ. After removal of 4 bases from V and 3 bases from J, the junction contained 6 bases not matched to a gene. The CDR3 DNA reads TGCGCCAGCAGCGTAGACAGGGGGCAGGACACTGAAGCTTTCTTT. This translates into CASSVDRGQDTEAFF.

This chain connects TRBV11-2 to TRBJ1-1; 7 nucleotides align to TRBD1. The junction had 6 bases not matched to a gene; V was cut back by 5 bases and J by 0 bases. CDR1 and CDR2 from the germline V gene are SGHAT and FQNNGV. The CDR3 sequence is 15 residues long. The CDR3 bases are TGTGCCAGCAGCGGACACAGGGGTATGAACACTGAAGCTTTCTTT. Encoded protein: CASSGHRGMNTEAFF.

This sequence joins TRBV30 and TRBJ1-2; D gene ambiguous. The CDR3 covers 10 residues. V was pared by 7 bases and J by 7 bases, with 10 bases between. The germline V gene has CDR1 GTSNPN and CDR2 SVGIG (reference sequence). The CDR3 is CASPAGGYTF. The CDR3 bases are TGTGCCTCTCCGGCGGGTGGCTACACCTTC. Full variable domain (rest looked up from reference TRBV30 and TRBJ1-2): SQTIHQWPATLVQPVGSPLSLECTVEGTSNPNLYWYRQAAGRGLQLLFYSVGIGQISSEVPQNLSASRPQDRQFILSSKKLLLSDSGFYLCASPAGGYTFGSGTRLTVV.

The genes are TRBV7-2 and TRBJ1-1, with 9 bases aligning to TRBD1. The CDR3 totals 15 residues. The V segment lost 1 base and the J segment 5 bases; nucleotides outside the gene matches: 5. CDR1 is SGHTA and CDR2 is FQGNSA in the germline V gene. This chain's CDR3 is CASSLVRGQGTEAFF. The CDR3 region has the DNA TGTGCCAGCAGCTTAGTGAGAGGACAGGGGACTGAAGCTTTCTTT.

The rearrangement links TRBV4-1 to TRBJ1-2, with a possible D match to TRBD1 (5 bases). Deletions cut 1 base from V and 2 bases from J, with 11 bases between. The CDR3 runs 15 residues. The V gene's germline CDR1 is MGHRA and CDR2 YSYEKL. The chain's CDR3 is CASSQGGTGNYGYTF. The DNA for the CDR3 is TGCGCCAGCAGCCAAGGTGGAACAGGCAACTATGGCTACACCTTC.

The chain links TRBV19 to TRBJ1-2; TRBD1 matches 9 bases. Germline loops: CDR1 LNHDA, CDR2 SQIVND (reference sequence). The ends lost 3 bases at V and 0 bases at J; junction bases unmatched: 5. The CDR3 has 16 residues. DNA of the CDR3: TGTGCCAGTAGTATTACAGGGGGCTCTGCTAACTATGGCTACACCTTC. Protein: CASSITGGSANYGYTF.

This clone occurred once. The chain couples TRBV4-3 to TRBJ2-2; the match to TRBD1 covers 8 bases. The CDR3 covers 15 residues. Germline V lookup: CDR1 LGHNA, CDR2 YSLEER. V lost 3 bases and J lost 1; bases outside the gene matches: 1. Here the CDR3 DNA reads TGCGCCAGCAGCCAGGGACAGGAGAACACCGGGGAGCTGTTTTTT. This encodes CASSQGQENTGELFF.

The chain carries TRBV6-5 and TRBJ2-1; 10 bases map to TRBD2. The CDR3 spans 16 residues. Germline trimming cut 4 bases from V and 8 bases from J; bases unmatched to any gene: 11. Germline V gene lookup returns CDR1 MNHEY and CDR2 SVGAGI. DNA of the CDR3: TGTGCCAGCAGTTTGAAGGCTAGCGGGAGTCGGGATGAGCAGTTCTTC. Translated, it gives CASSLKASGSRDEQFF.

This rearrangement joins TRBV4-2 to TRBJ2-7, with D hard to call. This CDR3 is 15 amino acids long. V lost 3 bases to trimming and J lost 1 base, with 13 bases between them. The germline gives CDR1 LGHNA, CDR2 YNFKEQ. CDR3 sequence reads: CASSHDRGASYEQYF. The CDR3 region has the DNA TGTGCCAGCAGCCATGATAGAGGAGCTTCCTACGAGCAGTACTTC.

V and J are TRBV6-5 and TRBJ1-4, with D possibly matching TRBD1 (6 bases). Trimming took 6 bases from V and 9 from J, leaving 17 bases between them. CDR3 length equals 14 residues. Per the germline V gene, CDR1 is MNHEY and CDR2 is SVGAGI. The CDR3 bases are TGTGCCAGCAGGGGCCCGGGGACACAAAAAAAACTGTTTTTT. Amino acid sequence: CASRGPGTQKKLFF.

Note on this clone: Different DNA sequences within this sample yield the same CDR3. Here the CDR3 DNA reads TGCGCCAGCAGCCAAGGGACTAGCGGGAGCTCCTACGAGCAGTACTTC. Protein product: CASSQGTSGSSYEQYF. J is TRBJ2-7 and V is TRBV4-3; 13 positions match TRBD2. Losses at the gene ends were 1 base for V and 0 bases for J; bases not matched to a gene: 0. The CDR3 sequence is 16 residues long. Germline values: CDR1 LGHNA, CDR2 YSLEER.

The chain employs TRBV11-2 and TRBJ2-6; TRBD1 matches at 9 bases. CDR1 is SGHAT and CDR2 is FQNNGV in the germline V gene. The CDR3 runs 18 residues. The V and J ends lost 6 bases and 0 bases, in that order; junction bases with no gene match: 9. The chain's CDR3 is CASRQPGQGYSGANVLTF. The CDR3 DNA follows: TGTGCCAGCAGGCAGCCGGGACAGGGTTACTCTGGGGCCAACGTCCTGACTTTC.

V gene TRBV29-1 combines with J gene TRBJ2-7; 12 bases map to TRBD2. The CDR3 spans 13 residues. V gave up 7 bases and J gave up 2 bases; unmatched junction bases: 3. Germline-derived CDR1 and CDR2 are SQVTM and ANQGSEA. CDR3: CSGRLAGAYEQYF. The CDR3 DNA sequence: TGCAGCGGACGACTAGCGGGAGCCTACGAGCAGTACTTC.

This clone came up once. The chain uses TRBV27 and TRBJ2-5; TRBD2 matches 13 bases. The CDR3 runs 18 residues. Per the germline V gene, CDR1 is MNHEY and CDR2 is SMNVEV (reference sequence). Losses at the gene ends were 1 base for V and 4 bases for J; bases not matched to a gene: 9. CDR3 sequence (DNA): TGTGCCAGCAGTTTATATAGACTAGCGGGAGGATCAGCAGAGACCCAGTACTTC. Amino acids: CASSLYRLAGGSAETQYF.

This chain joins TRBV27 and TRBJ2-7, with 15 bases that match TRBD2. From germline, CDR1 is MNHEY and CDR2 SMNVEV (reference sequence). CDR3 length: 15 residues. V was pared by 4 bases and J by 5 bases, with 3 bases of the junction left unmatched. This CDR3 reads CASSSGTSGRNEQYF. DNA of the CDR3: TGTGCCAGCAGTTCCGGGACTAGCGGGAGGAACGAGCAGTACTTC.

Remarks on this clone: This CDR3 is also generated by other DNA sequences in the sample. This rearrangement joins TRBV18 to TRBJ1-1; tentative D call: TRBD1 (5 bases). V was shortened by 2 bases and J by 3 bases, with 10 bases between the two germline ends. The germline V gene encodes CDR1 KGHSH and CDR2 LQKENI. CDR3 length: 14 amino acids. The DNA of the CDR3 is TGTGCCAGCTCACCAAGGGGAGGGGACACTGAAGCTTTCTTT. It encodes CASSPRGGDTEAFF.

J is TRBJ1-1 and V is TRBV2, with TRBD1 matching 7 bases. The CDR3 runs to 13 residues. Trimming took 7 bases from V and 1 from J; bases not matched to a gene: 3. Per the germline V gene, CDR1 is SNHLY and CDR2 is FYNNEI. In DNA, the CDR3 is TGTGCCAGCAATGGACAGGAGAACACTGAAGCTTTCTTT. Translated: CASNGQENTEAFF. The whole variable domain, filled in from reference TRBV2 and TRBJ1-1, reads EPEVTQTPSHQVTQMGQEVILRCVPISNHLYFYWYRQILGQKVEFLVSFYNNEISEKSEIFDDQFSVERPDGSNFTLKIRSTKLEDSAMYFCASNGQENTEAFFGQGTRLTVV.

The chain carries TRBV25-1 and TRBJ2-5; tentatively, D is TRBD2 (5 bases). The CDR3 sequence is 15 residues long. Germline V gives CDR1 MGHDK, CDR2 SYGVNS. Trimming took 3 bases from V and 2 from J, leaving 13 bases between them. The CDR3 DNA reads TGTGCCAGCAGTGATGCTACGAGGGTTCAAGAGACCCAGTACTTC. It translates to CASSDATRVQETQYF.

This rearrangement joins TRBV4-1 to TRBJ2-4, with 9 bases identical to TRBD2. Germline V gene data show CDR1 as MGHRA and CDR2 as YSYEKL. The CDR3 runs 16 residues. Trimming removed 1 base from V and 2 bases from J; junction bases left unmatched: 3. CDR3 loop: CASSQGGRAPKNIQYF. DNA of the CDR3: TGCGCCAGCAGCCAAGGCGGGAGGGCCCCCAAAAACATTCAGTACTTC.

The chain couples TRBV7-6 to TRBJ2-1, with 7 bases that match TRBD2. Germline V lookup: CDR1 SGHVS, CDR2 FNYEAQ. The junction had 12 bases not matched to a gene; V was cut back by 0 bases and J by 7 bases. This CDR3 contains 17 residues. CDR3 DNA sequence: TGTGCCAGCAGCTTAGCTAAGGAAGGACTAGAAGCGAATGAGCAGTTCTTC. This gives the protein CASSLAKEGLEANEQFF.

The chain recombines TRBV5-1 with TRBJ2-7; 7 positions match TRBD1. Germline-derived CDR1 and CDR2 are SGHRS and YFSETQ. This CDR3 contains 14 residues. V was clipped by 1 base and J by 4 bases; unmatched bases: 5. Written as DNA, the CDR3 is TGCGCCAGCAGCTTGTTAACAGGGGAGTACGAGCAGTACTTC. Amino acids: CASSLLTGEYEQYF.

The CDR3 sequence is CASSLSVSRTDTQYF. The CDR3 region has the DNA TGTGCCAGCAGTTTATCGGTGAGCCGCACAGATACGCAGTATTTT. This chain connects TRBV27 to TRBJ2-3; D ambiguous. The germline V gene has CDR1 MNHEY and CDR2 SMNVEV (reference sequence). The CDR3 covers 15 residues. Trimming shortened V by 0 bases and J by 1 base, and 8 bases separated the two germline ends.

The V call is TRBV12-3 or TRBV12-4, the J call TRBJ2-1; TRBD1 aligns across 8 bases. This CDR3 is built from 13 residues. V dropped 5 bases and J dropped 10; count of bases not matched to a gene: 7. As DNA, the CDR3 is TGTGCCAGCAGTCCGCGGGACAGGCGAGAGCAGTTCTTC. Translated, it gives CASSPRDRREQFF.

V and J are TRBV4-1 and TRBJ1-2; TRBD1 matches at 8 bases. V gave up 0 bases and J gave up 7 bases; unmatched junction bases: 7. The CDR3 is made up of 15 amino acids. Per the germline V gene, CDR1 is MGHRA and CDR2 is YSYEKL. The CDR3 nucleotides read TGCGCCAGCAGCCAAGATGGGCAGGGGGCAATTGGCTACACCTTC. Amino acids: CASSQDGQGAIGYTF.

The chain combines TRBV5-1 with TRBJ1-2, with 8 bases identical to TRBD1. Per the germline V gene, CDR1 is SGHRS and CDR2 is YFSETQ. The CDR3 has 16 residues. The V and J ends lost 4 bases and 3 bases, in that order; junction bases with no gene match: 11. The CDR3 coding sequence is TGCGCCAGCAGCCCACCCGGACAGGGCCGGCACTATGGCTACACCTTC. Translation: CASSPPGQGRHYGYTF.

The chain employs TRBV6-5 and TRBJ2-3; D is possibly TRBD2 (6 bases). Trimming took 4 bases from V and 4 from J, leaving 18 bases between them. The CDR3 length is 16 residues. CDR1 and CDR2 from the germline V gene are MNHEY and SVGAGI. The CDR3 coding sequence is TGTGCCAGCAGTTCCCTAGGGCGGGACGATTCAGATACGCAGTATTTT. Translated: CASSSLGRDDSDTQYF.

The CDR3 nucleotides read TGTGCCAGCAGCGGATGGACAGTTAAGGATGAAAAACTGTTTTTT. It encodes CASSGWTVKDEKLFF. The chain is built from TRBV11-2 and TRBJ1-4, with a possible D match to TRBD1 (6 bases). The CDR3 length is 15 residues. Germline values: CDR1 SGHAT, CDR2 FQNNGV. Trimming pared 5 bases from V and 6 bases from J, leaving 16 bases between.

This rearrangement joins TRBV6-5 to TRBJ1-2; 9 bases align to TRBD1. Germline-derived CDR1 and CDR2 are MNHEY and SVGAGI. The CDR3 is 15 amino acids. The CDR3 region is CAVRTGTGFFYGYTF. As DNA, the CDR3 is TGTGCTGTGCGGACCGGGACAGGGTTCTTCTATGGCTACACCTTC.

To note about this clone: Other nucleotide sequences in the sample specify the same CDR3. The rearrangement joins TRBV19 to TRBJ1-1; D is unresolved. The germline CDR1 and CDR2 sequences are LNHDA and SQIVND (reference sequence). CDR3 length: 13 amino acids. Trimming shortened V by 1 base and J by 0 bases, and 3 bases separated the two germline ends. The DNA of the CDR3 is TGTGCCAGTAGTATAGGAGTGAACACTGAAGCTTTCTTT. This translates into CASSIGVNTEAFF.

The rearrangement uses TRBV7-2 and TRBJ2-1; the D gene is possibly TRBD2 (5 bases). With 4 bases removed from V and 7 bases from J, the gap between germline ends came to 14 bases. Germline values: CDR1 SGHTA, CDR2 FQGNSA. The CDR3 runs to 14 residues. The CDR3 reads CASSSPYRGNEQFF. DNA for the CDR3: TGTGCCAGCAGCTCCCCCTATAGAGGGAATGAGCAGTTCTTC. The full variable domain, in which reference TRBV7-2 and TRBJ2-1 provide the parts outside the CDR3, is GAGVSQSPSNKVTEKGKDVELRCDPISGHTALYWYRQSLGQGLEFLIYFQGNSAPDKSGLPSDRFSAERTGGSVSTLTIQRTQQEDSAVYLCASSSPYRGNEQFFGPGTRLTVL.